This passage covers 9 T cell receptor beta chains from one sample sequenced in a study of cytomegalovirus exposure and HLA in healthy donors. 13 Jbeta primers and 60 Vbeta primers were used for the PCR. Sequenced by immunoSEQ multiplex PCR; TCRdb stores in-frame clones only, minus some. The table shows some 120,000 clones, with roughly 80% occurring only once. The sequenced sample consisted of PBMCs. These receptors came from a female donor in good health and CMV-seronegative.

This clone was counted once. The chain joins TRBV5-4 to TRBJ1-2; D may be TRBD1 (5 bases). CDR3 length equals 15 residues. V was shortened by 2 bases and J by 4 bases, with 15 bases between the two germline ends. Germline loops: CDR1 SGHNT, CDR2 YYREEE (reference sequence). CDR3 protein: CASSFTGQPLYGYTF. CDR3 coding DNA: TGTGCCAGCAGCTTTACTGGACAACCGCTCTATGGCTACACCTTC. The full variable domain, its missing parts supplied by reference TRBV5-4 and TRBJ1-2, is ETGVTQSPTHLIKTRGQQVTLRCSSQSGHNTVSWYQQALGQGPQFIFQYYREEENGRGNFPPRFSGLQFPNYSSELNVNALELDDSALYLCASSFTGQPLYGYTFGSGTRLTVV.

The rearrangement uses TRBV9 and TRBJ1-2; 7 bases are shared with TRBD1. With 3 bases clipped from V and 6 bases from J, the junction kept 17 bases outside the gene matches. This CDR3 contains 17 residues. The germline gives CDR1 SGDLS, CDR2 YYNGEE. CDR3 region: CASSATPWGTESHGYTF. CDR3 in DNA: TGTGCCAGCAGCGCAACCCCGTGGGGGACAGAGAGCCATGGCTACACCTTC. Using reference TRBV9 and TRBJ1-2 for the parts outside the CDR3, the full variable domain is DSGVTQTPKHLITATGQRVTLRCSPRSGDLSVYWYQQSLDQGLQFLIQYYNGEERAKGNILERFSAQQFPDLHSELNLSSLELGDSALYFCASSATPWGTESHGYTFGSGTRLTVV.

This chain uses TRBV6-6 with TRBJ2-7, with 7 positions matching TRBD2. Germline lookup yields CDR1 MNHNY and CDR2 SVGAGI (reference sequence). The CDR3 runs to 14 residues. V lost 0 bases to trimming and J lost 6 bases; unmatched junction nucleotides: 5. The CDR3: CASSYSGGGGEQYF. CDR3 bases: TGTGCCAGCAGTTACTCTGGGGGGGGAGGCGAGCAGTACTTC.

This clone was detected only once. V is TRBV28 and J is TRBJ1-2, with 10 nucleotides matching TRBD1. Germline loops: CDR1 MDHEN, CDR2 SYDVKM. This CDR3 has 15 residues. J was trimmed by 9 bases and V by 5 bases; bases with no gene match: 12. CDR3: CASSLHRDRGSSYTF. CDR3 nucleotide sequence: TGTGCCAGCAGTCTCCACCGGGACAGGGGCTCTAGCTACACCTTC.

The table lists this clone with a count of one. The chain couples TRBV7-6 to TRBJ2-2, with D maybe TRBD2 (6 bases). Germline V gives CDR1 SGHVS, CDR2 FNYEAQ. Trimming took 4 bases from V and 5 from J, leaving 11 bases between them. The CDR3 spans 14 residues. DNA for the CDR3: TGTGCCAGCAGCTCGACGACTAGTACCGGGGAGCTGTTTTTT. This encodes CASSSTTSTGELFF.

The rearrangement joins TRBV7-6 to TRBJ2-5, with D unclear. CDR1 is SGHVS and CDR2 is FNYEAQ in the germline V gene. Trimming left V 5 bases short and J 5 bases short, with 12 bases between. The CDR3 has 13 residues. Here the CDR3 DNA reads TGTGCCAGCAGCGTAAGCCTGCGGGAGACCCAGTACTTC. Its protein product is CASSVSLRETQYF.

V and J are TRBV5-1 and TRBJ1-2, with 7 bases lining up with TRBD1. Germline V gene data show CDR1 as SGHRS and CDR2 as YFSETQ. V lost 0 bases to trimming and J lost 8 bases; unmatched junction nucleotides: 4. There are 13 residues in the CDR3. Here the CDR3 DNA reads TGCGCCAGCAGCTTGGGGGACAGCCGAGGCTACACCTTC. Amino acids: CASSLGDSRGYTF.

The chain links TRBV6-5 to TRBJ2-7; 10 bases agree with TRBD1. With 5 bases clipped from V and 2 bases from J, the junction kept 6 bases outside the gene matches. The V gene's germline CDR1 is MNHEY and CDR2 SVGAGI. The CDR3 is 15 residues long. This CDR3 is CASSAPGQGTYEQYF. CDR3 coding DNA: TGTGCCAGCAGTGCACCGGGACAGGGGACCTACGAGCAGTACTTC.

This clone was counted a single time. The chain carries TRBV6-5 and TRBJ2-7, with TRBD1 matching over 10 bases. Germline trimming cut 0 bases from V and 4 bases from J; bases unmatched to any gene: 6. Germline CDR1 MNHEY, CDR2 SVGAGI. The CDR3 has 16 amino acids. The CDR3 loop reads CASSYSGTGVVYEQYF. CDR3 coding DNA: TGTGCCAGCAGTTACTCAGGGACAGGGGTTGTATACGAGCAGTACTTC.